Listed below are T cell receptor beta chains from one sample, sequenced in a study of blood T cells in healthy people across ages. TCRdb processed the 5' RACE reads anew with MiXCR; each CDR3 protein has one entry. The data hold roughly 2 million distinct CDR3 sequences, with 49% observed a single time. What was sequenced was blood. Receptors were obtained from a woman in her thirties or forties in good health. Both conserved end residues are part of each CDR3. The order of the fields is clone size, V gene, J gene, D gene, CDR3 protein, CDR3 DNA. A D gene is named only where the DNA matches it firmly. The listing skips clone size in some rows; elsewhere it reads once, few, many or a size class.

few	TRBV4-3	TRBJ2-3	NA	CASSQERTDGTDTQYF	TGCGCCAGCAGCCAAGAGAGGACGGATGGCACAGATACGCAGTATTTT
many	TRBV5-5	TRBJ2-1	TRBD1	CASSSLQGEQFF	TGTGCCAGCAGCAGCTTACAGGGGGAGCAGTTCTTC
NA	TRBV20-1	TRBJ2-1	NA	CSAREAISRNEQFF	TGCAGTGCTAGGGAAGCCATAAGCCGCAATGAGCAGTTCTTC
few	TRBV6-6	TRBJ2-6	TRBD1	CAEGDRASGANVLTF	TGTGCCGAGGGGGACAGGGCATCCGGGGCCAACGTCCTGACTTTC
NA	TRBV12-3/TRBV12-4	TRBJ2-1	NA	CASSFGVDKGYNEQFF	TGTGCCAGCAGTTTTGGGGTTGACAAGGGCTACAATGAGCAGTTCTTC
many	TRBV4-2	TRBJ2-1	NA	CASSRAQVNEQFF	TGTGCCAGCAGCCGAGCCCAGGTGAATGAGCAGTTCTTC
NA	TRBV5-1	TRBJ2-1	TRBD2	CASSTGTSGLYNEQFF	TGCGCCAGCAGCACTGGGACTAGCGGACTATACAATGAGCAGTTCTTC
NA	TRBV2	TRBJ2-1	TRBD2	CASRAGGQLNNEQFF	TGTGCCAGCAGGGCGGGGGGACAACTAAACAATGAGCAGTTCTTC
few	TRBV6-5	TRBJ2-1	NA	CASSKSLTLAINEQFF	TGTGCCAGCTCCAAATCCCTCACCCTAGCAATCAATGAGCAGTTCTTC
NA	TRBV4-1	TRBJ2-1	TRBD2	CASSQESLAGGSNKQFF	TGCGCCAGCAGCCAAGAATCACTAGCGGGGGGGTCAAATAAGCAGTTCTTC
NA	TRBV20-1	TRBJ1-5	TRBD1	CSASLPGGEDNQPQHF	TGCAGTGCTAGTCTCCCAGGGGGGGAGGACAATCAGCCCCAGCATTTT
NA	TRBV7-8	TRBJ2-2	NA	CASRAGILTGELFF	TGTGCCAGCAGGGCTGGGATTCTCACCGGGGAGCTGTTTTTT
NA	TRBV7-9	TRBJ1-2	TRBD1	CASSTGQGGFYGYTF	TGTGCCAGCAGCACCGGACAGGGGGGATTCTATGGCTACACCTTC
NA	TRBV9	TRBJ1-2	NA	CASSASGTGLSYGYTF	TGTGCCAGCAGCGCCTCGGGAACAGGGCTGTCCTATGGCTACACCTTC
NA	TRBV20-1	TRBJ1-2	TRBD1	CSAQDRGYGYTF	TGCAGTGCTCAGGACAGGGGCTATGGCTACACCTTC
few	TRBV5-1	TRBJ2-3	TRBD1	CASSAGTGYRTDTQYF	TGCGCCAGCAGCGCAGGGACAGGGTATCGCACAGATACGCAGTATTTT
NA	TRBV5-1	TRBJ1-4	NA	CASSLPRGTNEKLFF	TGCGCCAGCAGCTTGCCCAGGGGTACTAATGAAAAACTGTTTTTT
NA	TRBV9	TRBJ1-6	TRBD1	CASSAGTEHNSPLHF	TGTGCCAGCAGCGCCGGGACAGAGCATAATTCACCCCTCCACTTT
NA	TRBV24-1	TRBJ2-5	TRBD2	CTTSDPGLAGQTQYF	TGTACCACCAGTGACCCGGGACTAGCGGGGCAGACCCAGTACTTC
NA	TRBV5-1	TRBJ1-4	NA	CASRDTSTNEKLFF	TGCGCCAGCAGAGACACCTCAACTAATGAAAAACTGTTTTTT
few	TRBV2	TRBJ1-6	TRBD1	CASRGDRGLGNSPLHF	TGTGCCAGCAGGGGGGACAGGGGGCTTGGCAATTCACCCCTCCACTTT
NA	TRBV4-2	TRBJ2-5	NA	CASSPKSGPGGGETQYF	TGTGCCAGCAGCCCGAAAAGCGGCCCGGGCGGAGGGGAGACCCAGTACTTC
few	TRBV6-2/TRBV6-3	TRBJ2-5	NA	CASSFTGPSGETQYF	TGTGCCAGCAGTTTTACGGGGCCCAGCGGGGAGACCCAGTACTTC
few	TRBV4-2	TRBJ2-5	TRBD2	CASSQDKRGGRGETQYF	TGTGCCAGCAGCCAAGATAAGCGGGGGGGCCGAGGAGAGACCCAGTACTTC
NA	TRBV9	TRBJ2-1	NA	CASSPYTGFGNNEQFF	TGTGCCAGCAGCCCATATACCGGGTTTGGGAATAATGAGCAGTTCTTC
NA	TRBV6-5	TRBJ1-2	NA	CASRDRINYGYTF	TGTGCCAGCAGAGACAGAATAAACTATGGCTACACCTTC
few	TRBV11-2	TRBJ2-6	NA	CASSFSVSSGANVLTF	TGTGCCAGCAGCTTTTCCGTTAGCTCTGGGGCCAACGTCCTGACTTTC
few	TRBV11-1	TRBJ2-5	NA	CASSSRGANEQYF	TGTGCCAGCAGTTCACGGGGGGCTAATGAGCAGTACTTC
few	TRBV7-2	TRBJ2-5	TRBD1	CASSSRGSGETQYF	TGTGCCAGCAGCTCCAGGGGGTCGGGGGAGACCCAGTACTTC
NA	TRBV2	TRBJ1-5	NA	CASSERTGDQPQHF	TGTGCCAGCAGTGAGAGGACGGGCGATCAGCCCCAGCATTTT
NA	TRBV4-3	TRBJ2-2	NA	CASSRTEWGLTELFF	TGCGCCAGCAGCCGGACGGAATGGGGTCTAACTGAGCTGTTTTTT
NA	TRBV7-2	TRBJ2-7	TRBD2	CASSRTSEERYEQYF	TGTGCCAGCAGCCGGACTAGCGAGGAACGCTACGAGCAGTACTTC
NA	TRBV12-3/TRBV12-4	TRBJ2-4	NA	CASSIGGAARPGNIQYF	TGTGCCAGCAGCATAGGGGGAGCCGCCCGTCCGGGAAACATTCAGTACTTC
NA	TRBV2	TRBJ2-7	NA	CASSALLEQYF	TGTGCCAGCAGCGCTTTGTTGGAGCAGTACTTC
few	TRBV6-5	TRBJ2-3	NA	CASRTFPTDTQYF	TGTGCCAGCAGGACCTTCCCCACAGATACGCAGTATTTT
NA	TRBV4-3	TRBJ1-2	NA	CASSQVEGVYDYGYTF	TGCGCCAGCAGCCAAGTCGAGGGGGTTTACGACTATGGCTACACCTTC
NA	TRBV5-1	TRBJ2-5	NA	CAIREIQETQYF	TGCGCCATCAGGGAGATCCAAGAGACCCAGTACTTC
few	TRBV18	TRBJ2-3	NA	CASSRRSGGGTDTQYF	TGTGCCAGCTCACGGCGTTCTGGCGGGGGCACAGATACGCAGTATTTT
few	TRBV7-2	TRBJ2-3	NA	CASSLDGTPRPSDTQYF	TGTGCCAGCAGCTTAGACGGGACCCCAAGACCCTCAGATACGCAGTATTTT
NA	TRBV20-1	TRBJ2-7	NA	CSANPGDRETLYF	TGCAGTGCTAACCCAGGGGATCGAGAGACCCTGTACTTC
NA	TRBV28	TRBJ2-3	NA	CASAGVDSTDTQYF	TGTGCCAGCGCCGGAGTTGATTCCACAGATACGCAGTATTTT
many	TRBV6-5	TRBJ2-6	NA	CASSQDSSGANVLTF	TGTGCCAGCAGTCAGGACAGCTCTGGGGCCAACGTCCTGACTTTC
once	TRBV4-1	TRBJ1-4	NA	CASRLRAYNEKLFF	TGCGCCAGCAGGCTCCGGGCGTATAATGAAAAACTGTTTTTT
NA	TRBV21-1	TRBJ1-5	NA	CASSRPPDRGNQPQHF	TGTGCCAGCAGCAGACCGCCCGACAGGGGCAATCAGCCCCAGCATTTT
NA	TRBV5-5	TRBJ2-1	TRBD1	CASSPNPGQGREEQFF	TGTGCCAGCAGCCCCAACCCGGGACAGGGCAGAGAGGAGCAGTTCTTC
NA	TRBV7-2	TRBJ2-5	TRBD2	CASSQTSGGTSGTQYF	TGTGCCAGCAGCCAGACTAGCGGGGGGACCTCAGGGACCCAGTACTTC
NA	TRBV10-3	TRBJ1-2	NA	CAISDLPGNGYTF	TGTGCCATCAGTGACCTCCCAGGAAATGGCTACACCTTC
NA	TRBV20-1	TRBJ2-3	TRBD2	CSATPNGRLAGGTDTQYF	TGCAGTGCCACCCCGAATGGACGACTAGCGGGGGGCACAGATACGCAGTATTTT
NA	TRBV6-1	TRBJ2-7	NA	CASSEGVYEQYF	TGTGCCAGCAGTGAAGGGGTTTACGAGCAGTACTTC
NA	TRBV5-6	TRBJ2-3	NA	CASSLGALRFGDTQYF	TGTGCCAGCAGCTTGGGGGCCCTACGATTTGGAGATACGCAGTATTTT
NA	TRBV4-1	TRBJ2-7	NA	CASSQDPDSTYEQYF	TGCGCCAGCAGCCAAGATCCGGACAGTACCTACGAGCAGTACTTC
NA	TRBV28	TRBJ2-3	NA	CASIPLHRAQDTQYF	TGTGCCAGCATTCCTCTTCATAGGGCTCAAGATACGCAGTATTTT
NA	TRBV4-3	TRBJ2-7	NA	CASIFQGHEQYF	TGCGCCAGCATCTTCCAGGGCCACGAGCAGTACTTC
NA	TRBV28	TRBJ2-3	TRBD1	CASSFQAGTDSTDTQYF	TGTGCCAGCAGTTTCCAAGCCGGGACAGATTCCACAGATACGCAGTATTTT
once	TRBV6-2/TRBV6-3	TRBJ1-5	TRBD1	CASSRLTGTGGGQHF	TGTGCCAGCAGCCGACTAACCGGGACAGGGGGCGGACAGCATTTT
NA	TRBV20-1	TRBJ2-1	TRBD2	CSARAAGRLRNEQFF	TGCAGTGCTAGGGCCGCCGGGAGGCTGAGGAATGAGCAGTTCTTC
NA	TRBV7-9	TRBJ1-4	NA	CASSRWGSANEKLFF	TGTGCCAGCAGTCGGTGGGGGAGCGCTAATGAAAAACTGTTTTTT
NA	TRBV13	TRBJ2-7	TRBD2	CASSRTSGGNISYEQYF	TGTGCCAGCAGCCGGACTAGCGGGGGGAATATCTCCTACGAGCAGTACTTC
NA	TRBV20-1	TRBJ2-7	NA	CSASSLDTERYEQYF	TGCAGTGCCAGTAGCTTGGACACAGAGCGTTACGAGCAGTACTTC
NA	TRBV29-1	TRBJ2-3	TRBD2	CSAVGAGSTDTQYF	TGCAGCGCCGTGGGAGCGGGGAGCACAGATACGCAGTATTTT